These T cell receptor beta chains were read from a single sample in a study of blood T cell repertoires in COVID-19. Repertoires were generated with immunoSEQ multiplex PCR, while TCRdb's copy carries only in-frame clones and drops some. Here the sample spans about 180,000 clones, 70% to 85% being singletons. Sequenced material: PBMCs or T cells enriched from blood (not recorded which). Receptors were obtained from a man aged 50-60 years who had recovered from COVID-19. Each CDR3 is given with its conserved first and last residue. A D gene is named only where the DNA matches it firmly. Rows may omit the clone size; those that give it use once, few, many or a size class.

CDR3 | DNA | J | size | D | V
CASSPNSGTEAFF | TGTGCCAGCTCACCGAACAGCGGGACTGAAGCTTTCTTT | TRBJ1-1 | - | - | TRBV18
CAWSVRQGWHSPLHF | TGTGCCTGGAGTGTTCGGCAGGGGTGGCATTCACCCCTCCACTTT | TRBJ1-6 | few | - | TRBV30
CASSRTGTGELAKNIQYF | TGCGCCAGCAGCCGAACCGGGACAGGGGAGTTAGCCAAAAACATTCAGTACTTC | TRBJ2-4 | - | TRBD1 | TRBV4-1
CASSQVVGHHSGANVLTF | TGTGCCAGCAGCCAAGTCGTGGGACACCACTCTGGGGCCAACGTCCTGACTTTC | TRBJ2-6 | - | - | TRBV3-1/TRBV3-2
CASSLGLAANTGELFF | TGTGCCAGCAGCTTGGGACTAGCGGCCAACACCGGGGAGCTGTTTTTT | TRBJ2-2 | - | TRBD2 | TRBV7-6
CAISPTSVGQTQYF | TGTGCCATCAGCCCGACTAGCGTAGGACAGACCCAGTACTTC | TRBJ2-5 | - | TRBD2 | TRBV10-3
CASSQEGGAGRTDTQYF | TGCGCCAGCAGCCAAGAAGGTGGGGCAGGCCGCACAGATACGCAGTATTTT | TRBJ2-3 | - | - | TRBV4-1
CASSPGTGNQPQHF | TGTGCCAGCAGTCCTGGGACAGGGAATCAGCCCCAGCATTTT | TRBJ1-5 | - | TRBD1 | TRBV6-5
CASSYRSDSTYEQYF | TGTGCCAGCAGTTACCGGAGCGACAGCACCTACGAGCAGTACTTC | TRBJ2-7 | few | - | TRBV6-6
CASSLGTGNNQPQHF | TGCGCCAGCAGCTTGGGGACAGGGAACAATCAGCCCCAGCATTTT | TRBJ1-5 | - | TRBD1 | TRBV5-1
CASTFWTKNTGELFF | TGTGCCAGCACCTTCTGGACAAAGAACACCGGGGAGCTGTTTTTT | TRBJ2-2 | - | - | TRBV5-4
CASNIREGNQPQHF | TGTGCCAGCAATATCAGGGAGGGCAATCAGCCCCAGCATTTT | TRBJ1-5 | - | - | TRBV2
CASSPQGTYNSPLHF | TGCGCCAGCAGCCCACAGGGCACCTATAATTCACCCCTCCACTTT | TRBJ1-6 | - | - | TRBV5-1
CASSEADRGYEQYF | TGTGCCAGTAGCGAGGCGGACAGGGGCTACGAGCAGTACTTC | TRBJ2-7 | - | TRBD1 | TRBV19
CASRKTGSQPQHF | TGTGCCAGCAGGAAAACAGGGAGTCAGCCCCAGCATTTT | TRBJ1-5 | few | - | TRBV6-5
CASSQDPTGDTQYF | TGCGCCAGCAGCCAAGATCCGACCGGGGATACGCAGTATTTT | TRBJ2-3 | - | - | TRBV4-1
CASSQDLASSLDEQYF | TGTGCCAGCAGCCAAGATCTTGCTAGCTCCCTGGACGAGCAGTACTTC | TRBJ2-7 | - | - | TRBV3-1/TRBV3-2
CASSATATNYGYTF | TGTGCCAGTAGTGCGACAGCAACTAACTATGGCTACACCTTC | TRBJ1-2 | - | - | TRBV19
CASSIGHRTSGANVLTF | TGTGCCAGTAGTATAGGGCACAGAACCTCTGGGGCCAACGTCCTGACTTTC | TRBJ2-6 | - | - | TRBV19
CASRSGGGSGELFF | TGTGCCAGCCGTTCAGGGGGCGGGAGCGGGGAGCTGTTTTTT | TRBJ2-2 | - | - | TRBV2
CASSEAWGAYEQYF | TGTGCCAGCAGTGAAGCTTGGGGAGCCTACGAGCAGTACTTC | TRBJ2-7 | - | - | TRBV2
CASSLGEGTEAFF | TGTGCCAGCAGCTTAGGGGAGGGTACTGAAGCTTTCTTT | TRBJ1-1 | - | - | TRBV11-1
CASSPKGNWANYGYTF | TGTGCCAGCAGCCCGAAGGGGAACTGGGCTAACTATGGCTACACCTTC | TRBJ1-2 | - | - | TRBV11-1
CASKSDYRGSAEAFF | TGTGCCAGCAAATCTGACTACAGGGGGTCTGCTGAAGCTTTCTTT | TRBJ1-1 | - | TRBD1 | TRBV2
CASSRQGKVGYGYTF | TGTGCCAGCAGTCGTCAGGGAAAAGTGGGCTATGGCTACACCTTC | TRBJ1-2 | - | - | TRBV6-5
CASNRGTDTQYF | TGTGCCAGCAACAGGGGCACAGATACGCAGTATTTT | TRBJ2-3 | few | - | TRBV2
CASSLDPAGGSGELFF | TGCGCCAGCAGCTTGGATCCAGCGGGGGGCTCCGGGGAGCTGTTTTTT | TRBJ2-2 | - | TRBD2 | TRBV5-1
CASSLRARDYEQYF | TGTGCCAGCAGCTTGCGGGCCAGGGACTACGAGCAGTACTTC | TRBJ2-7 | - | - | TRBV5-6
CASSEQTNYGYTF | TGTGCCAGTAGTGAACAGACAAACTATGGCTACACCTTC | TRBJ1-2 | - | - | TRBV19
CASSFHGAGTYEQYF | TGTGCCAGCAGTTTCCATGGTGCCGGGACCTACGAGCAGTACTTC | TRBJ2-7 | - | - | TRBV28
CASSQVSNSPLHF | TGTGCCAGCAGCCAAGTTTCGAATTCACCCCTCCACTTT | TRBJ1-6 | - | - | TRBV3-1/TRBV3-2
CASSPRRRQGAWVGTQYF | TGTGCCAGCAGCCCCAGGCGCCGACAGGGCGCATGGGTAGGTACGCAGTATTTT | TRBJ2-3 | few | TRBD1 | TRBV14
CASSAGGQGPTDTQYF | TGTGCCAGCAGCGCCGGAGGACAGGGACCAACAGATACGCAGTATTTT | TRBJ2-3 | - | TRBD1 | TRBV5-5
CASSTAQGAGEKLFF | TGTGCCAGTAGTACAGCACAGGGGGCTGGAGAAAAACTGTTTTTT | TRBJ1-4 | - | TRBD1 | TRBV19
CASSATDSANQPQHF | TGTGCCAGCAGTGCCACGGACAGCGCCAATCAGCCCCAGCATTTT | TRBJ1-5 | - | - | TRBV2
CASSLGTGGNTGELFF | TGTGCCAGCAGTTTAGGGACAGGGGGGAACACCGGGGAGCTGTTTTTT | TRBJ2-2 | - | TRBD1 | TRBV27
CASSPQGTGYGYTF | TGTGCCAGCAGCCCACAGGGGACGGGCTATGGCTACACCTTC | TRBJ1-2 | - | TRBD1 | TRBV9
CASSNQLAGGRETQYF | TGTGCCAGCAGCAACCAACTAGCGGGGGGGCGTGAGACCCAGTACTTC | TRBJ2-5 | once | TRBD2 | TRBV5-5
CASVEGDHSYNSPLHF | TGCGCCAGCGTCGAGGGGGACCACTCCTATAATTCACCCCTCCACTTT | TRBJ1-6 | - | - | TRBV4-1
CASSLVQGGSPLHF | TGTGCCAGCAGCTTAGTCCAGGGGGGCTCACCCCTCCACTTT | TRBJ1-6 | - | TRBD1 | TRBV7-6
CASTLDTHYGYTF | TGTGCCAGCACTCTGGACACCCACTATGGCTACACCTTC | TRBJ1-2 | - | - | TRBV2
CASSTGTDNSDTQYF | TGTGCCAGCAGCACCGGGACAGACAATTCAGATACGCAGTATTTT | TRBJ2-3 | - | TRBD1 | TRBV6-5
CASSIRQASSYNEQFF | TGTGCCAGTAGTATTCGACAGGCAAGCTCCTACAATGAGCAGTTCTTC | TRBJ2-1 | - | - | TRBV19
CASEQGSTEAFF | TGTGCCAGCGAACAGGGGAGCACTGAAGCTTTCTTT | TRBJ1-1 | few | TRBD1 | TRBV5-6
CASSQDLQGRGYGYTF | TGTGCCAGCAGCCAAGATCTCCAGGGGCGCGGCTATGGCTACACCTTC | TRBJ1-2 | - | - | TRBV14
CATSRDKGTSGGNSRETQYF | TGTGCCACCAGCAGAGATAAAGGGACTAGCGGGGGGAACTCGAGAGAGACCCAGTACTTC | TRBJ2-5 | - | TRBD2 | TRBV15
CASSQDRFGGAYEQYF | TGCGCCAGCAGCCAAGATCGGTTCGGGGGGGCCTACGAGCAGTACTTC | TRBJ2-7 | - | TRBD2 | TRBV4-1
CASSPVQDTEAFF | TGTGCCAGCTCACCGGTCCAGGACACTGAAGCTTTCTTT | TRBJ1-1 | - | - | TRBV18
CASFPGGWTEAFF | TGTGCCAGCTTTCCAGGGGGTTGGACTGAAGCTTTCTTT | TRBJ1-1 | - | TRBD1 | TRBV6-5
CASSQQGQGAPAYEQYF | TGCGCCAGCAGCCAACAGGGACAGGGGGCCCCTGCGTACGAGCAGTACTTC | TRBJ2-7 | few | TRBD1 | TRBV4-1
CASSELGIPNYGYTF | TGTGCCAGCAGTGAATTGGGCATCCCTAACTATGGCTACACCTTC | TRBJ1-2 | - | - | TRBV2
CASSINRGLQETQYF | TGTGCCAGTAGTATTAACAGGGGGCTCCAAGAGACCCAGTACTTC | TRBJ2-5 | once | TRBD1 | TRBV19
CATSRVGANQPQHF | TGTGCCACCAGCAGAGTTGGGGCCAATCAGCCCCAGCATTTT | TRBJ1-5 | - | - | TRBV15
CASSVTGQYNEQFF | TGCGCCAGCAGCGTAACGGGACAGTACAATGAGCAGTTCTTC | TRBJ2-1 | - | TRBD1 | TRBV5-1
CASSLQGGGKEKLFF | TGTGCCAGCAGCTTACAGGGTGGGGGGAAGGAAAAACTGTTTTTT | TRBJ1-4 | - | - | TRBV13
CASTISSDTEAFF | TGTGCCAGCACAATTTCCAGTGACACTGAAGCTTTCTTT | TRBJ1-1 | - | - | TRBV12-3/TRBV12-4
CSVVYRLAGGVNEQFF | TGCAGCGTTGTGTACCGACTAGCGGGGGGAGTGAATGAGCAGTTCTTC | TRBJ2-1 | - | TRBD2 | TRBV29-1
CASSLGGTSSDEQFF | TGTGCCAGCAGCTTAGGAGGGACTAGTTCCGATGAGCAGTTCTTC | TRBJ2-1 | - | TRBD2 | TRBV7-9
CASSPDTNSGNTIYF | TGTGCCAGCAGCCCTGACACCAACTCTGGAAACACCATATATTTT | TRBJ1-3 | many | - | TRBV5-5